Listed here are 31 T cell receptor beta chains from one sample, sequenced in a study of vaccination effects on CD4 cells after COVID-19. CD4+ T cells specific for antigen were expanded with viral peptide pools by the ViraFEST assay before sequencing. CD4+ T cell isolation took place after approximately 11 days of culture. Vaccine administered to participants consisted of two doses of either BNT162b2 or mRNA-1273. Profiled with immunoSEQ multiplex PCR; TCRdb holds only in-frame clones, not every one. Of over 25,000 clones in the sample, 80% to 90% are singletons; the top ten hold almost 1.5%. For these receptors, no antigen is known. The specimen comprised CD4+ T cells from PBMCs cultured with HCoV-NL63 spike peptides, sampled after COVID-19 vaccination. Receptors originate from a human donor who received a COVID-19 vaccine. Some clones in this sample may be carry-over from other donors' samples.

J is TRBJ2-1 and V is TRBV4-2; TRBD2 aligns across 11 bases. CDR1 is LGHNA, CDR2 YNFKEQ, per germline. The CDR3 is made up of 17 amino acids. Germline trimming cut 1 base from V and 7 bases from J; bases unmatched to any gene: 9. The CDR3 spells CASSQGWASGGWNEQFF. The CDR3 DNA follows: TGTGCCAGCAGCCAAGGATGGGCTAGCGGGGGGTGGAATGAGCAGTTCTTC.

V and J are TRBV5-4 and TRBJ2-3; 7 bases align to TRBD1. With 4 bases clipped from V and 2 bases from J, the junction kept 4 bases outside the gene matches. The CDR3 runs 14 residues. The germline CDR1 and CDR2 sequences are SGHNT and YYREEE (reference sequence). For the CDR3, the DNA is TGTGCCAGCAGCGGACAGGACTCCACAGATACGCAGTATTTT. Its protein product is CASSGQDSTDTQYF.

The V call is TRBV28, the J call TRBJ1-1; TRBD1 aligns across 9 bases. Germline V lookup: CDR1 MDHEN, CDR2 SYDVKM. V shed 3 bases, J shed 5 bases, and the junction held 7 bases outside the gene matches. CDR3 length: 15 amino acids. CDR3 protein: CASSLSTGGKTEAFF. The DNA for the CDR3 is TGTGCCAGCAGTTTGAGTACAGGGGGCAAGACTGAAGCTTTCTTT.

The V gene is TRBV12-3 or TRBV12-4, the J gene TRBJ1-4, with 7 bases matching TRBD1. There are 12 residues in the CDR3. J was trimmed by 6 bases and V by 7 bases; bases with no gene match: 2. DNA of the CDR3: TGTGCCAGCAAGACAGGGTATGAAAAACTGTTTTTT. Encoded protein: CASKTGYEKLFF.

V usage is TRBV6-5 and J usage is TRBJ1-2, with D tentatively TRBD1 (6 bases). The CDR3 has 13 residues. Germline lookup yields CDR1 MNHEY and CDR2 SVGAGI. Trimming left V 5 bases short and J 8 bases short, with 15 bases between. The CDR3 here is CASSPKKGGGYTF. The DNA for the CDR3 is TGTGCCAGCAGTCCAAAAAAGGGGGGGGGCTACACCTTC.

This clone is medium-sized. V is TRBV18 and J is TRBJ1-5; unclear D gene. V was clipped by 6 bases and J by 0 bases, with 12 bases between them. The CDR3 covers 15 residues. Germline values: CDR1 KGHSH, CDR2 LQKENI. The CDR3 nucleotides read TGTGCCAGCTCTCGCGGCAGCAATAGCAATCAGCCCCAGCATTTT. Translation gives CASSRGSNSNQPQHF.

The rearrangement links TRBV14 to TRBJ2-1; 8 positions agree with TRBD1. J gave up 6 bases and V 1 base, and 5 bases lay outside the gene matches. Germline CDR1 and CDR2: SGHDN and FVKESK. This CDR3 spans 15 amino acids. The CDR3 reads CASSQVDRAGNEQFF. The DNA of the CDR3 is TGTGCCAGCAGCCAAGTGGACAGGGCGGGCAATGAGCAGTTCTTC. The full variable domain, with the rest looked up from reference TRBV14 and TRBJ2-1, is EAGVTQFPSHSVIEKGQTVTLRCDPISGHDNLYWYRRVMGKEIKFLLHFVKESKQDESGMPNNRFLAERTGGTYSTLKVQPAELEDSGVYFCASSQVDRAGNEQFFGPGTRLTVL.

The chain combines TRBV24-1 with TRBJ2-5; the D is unclear. The length of the CDR3 is 14 residues. The germline V gene has CDR1 KGHDR and CDR2 SFDVKD. V was pared by 1 base and J by 3 bases, with 8 bases between. In nucleotides, the CDR3 is TGTGCCACCAGTGATTTAGCCAGCGAAGAGACCCAGTACTTC. Translating gives CATSDLASEETQYF.

In DNA form, the CDR3 reads TGTGCCAGCTCACCGATCCAAACTATAGTCAACTATGGCTACACCTTC. It encodes CASSPIQTIVNYGYTF. The chain couples TRBV18 to TRBJ1-2; D not resolved. V shed 3 bases and J shed 2 bases, with 16 bases lying between them. Germline CDR1 and CDR2: KGHSH and LQKENI. This CDR3 has 16 residues.

The rearrangement uses TRBV5-8 and TRBJ2-5; D not certain. Germline-derived CDR1 and CDR2 are SGHTS and YDEGEE. The CDR3 is 17 amino acids. V gave up 7 bases and J gave up 3 bases, with 25 bases separating them. This CDR3 is CASPISPTRVFKETQYF. In nucleotides, the CDR3 is TGTGCCAGCCCCATTTCCCCAACCCGGGTTTTTAAAGAGACCCAGTACTTC.

The V gene is TRBV12-3 or TRBV12-4, the J gene TRBJ1-6, with TRBD1 matching over 7 bases. V lost 6 bases to trimming and J lost 8 bases; unmatched junction nucleotides: 4. The CDR3 is 13 residues long. The CDR3 coding sequence is TGTGCCAGCAGCTTAACAGGGGATTCACCCCTCCACTTT. The encoded protein is CASSLTGDSPLHF.

In this sample, this clone turned up a few times. This rearrangement joins TRBV24-1 to TRBJ2-5; tentative D call: TRBD1 (6 bases). V was cut by 4 bases and J by 0 bases, with 11 bases left in between. Germline V gene sequence: CDR1 KGHDR, CDR2 SFDVKD. This CDR3 has 15 amino acids. As DNA, the CDR3 is TGTGCCACCAGTGAACCGAGGGGGTACCAAGAGACCCAGTACTTC. Its translation is CATSEPRGYQETQYF.

The V gene is TRBV5-1, the J gene TRBJ2-5; 9 bases fit TRBD1. The J segment lost 4 bases and the V segment lost 4 bases, leaving 2 bases of the junction unmatched. CDR1 is SGHRS and CDR2 is YFSETQ in the germline V gene. CDR3 length: 13 residues. The chain's CDR3 is CASSPDRGETQYF. The DNA of the CDR3 is TGCGCCAGCAGCCCGGACAGGGGAGAGACCCAGTACTTC.

On this clone itself: The sample carries other DNA sequences with the same CDR3. The rearrangement links TRBV5-1 to TRBJ1-3, with D possibly matching TRBD1 (6 bases). CDR1 and CDR2 from the germline V gene are SGHRS and YFSETQ. This CDR3 has 14 residues. Trimming pared 2 bases from V and 2 bases from J, leaving 8 bases between. CDR3 protein: CASSLGGTGNTIYF. For the CDR3, the DNA is TGCGCCAGCAGCTTAGGGGGGACTGGAAACACCATATATTTT.

The chain employs TRBV6-2 or TRBV6-3 and TRBJ2-7, with 9 bases aligning to TRBD2. Germline loops: CDR1 MNHEY, CDR2 SVGEGT. V dropped 0 bases and J dropped 3; count of bases not matched to a gene: 9. This CDR3 region has 17 residues. The CDR3 region is CASSYSRTSGHNYEQYV. In DNA, the CDR3 is TGTGCCAGCAGTTACTCGAGAACTAGCGGGCACAACTACGAGCAGTACGTC.

This chain connects TRBV2 to TRBJ1-6; D ambiguous. The CDR3 totals 13 residues. Per the germline V gene, CDR1 is SNHLY and CDR2 is FYNNEI. V was shortened by 7 bases and J by 9 bases, with 13 bases between the two germline ends. Here the CDR3 DNA reads TGTGCCAGCACGGGCCAAGAAGTTTCACCCCTCCACTTT. Its protein is CASTGQEVSPLHF.

The chain employs TRBV12-3 or TRBV12-4 and TRBJ2-5; D might be TRBD1 or TRBD2, each matching 5 bases. Trimming took off 3 bases at V and 0 bases at J, with 5 bases between the two ends. This CDR3 is built from 13 residues. CDR3 in amino acids: CASSLGHQETQYF. As DNA, the CDR3 is TGTGCCAGCAGTTTGGGACACCAAGAGACCCAGTACTTC.

The gene calls are TRBV2 and TRBJ1-2, with a tentative D call TRBD1 (6 bases). CDR1 and CDR2 (germline): SNHLY, FYNNEI. The CDR3 has 14 amino acids. V gave up 6 bases and J gave up 3 bases, with 14 bases separating them. CDR3 DNA sequence: TGTGCCAGCAGCGCCACAGGGTATGACTATGGCTACACCTTC. Translation: CASSATGYDYGYTF.

The genes are TRBV19 and TRBJ1-1; 11 nucleotides align to TRBD1. V lost 10 bases and J lost 1; bases outside the gene matches: 17. In germline, CDR1 is LNHDA, CDR2 SQIVND (reference sequence). CDR3 length: 18 amino acids. The DNA for the CDR3 is TGTGCCACTTCATCCGGGACAGGGGGTGTTTTGGCGAACACTGAAGCTTTCTTT. Amino acids: CATSSGTGGVLANTEAFF.

The chain employs TRBV6-2 or TRBV6-3 and TRBJ1-5; D gene ambiguous. The V and J ends lost 2 bases and 3 bases respectively, with 14 bases between them. From germline, CDR1 is MNHEY and CDR2 SVGEGT. The CDR3 spans 16 residues. The chain's CDR3 is CASSYPGRSANQPQHF. The CDR3 nucleotides read TGTGCCAGCAGTTACCCCGGGCGGAGTGCCAATCAGCCCCAGCATTTT.

This sequence joins TRBV30 and TRBJ1-6; no definite D call. The CDR3 has 15 residues. The germline V gene has CDR1 GTSNPN and CDR2 SVGIG (reference sequence). The ends were cut back, 3 bases at V and 0 bases at J, with 9 bases in the middle. As DNA, the CDR3 is TGTGCCTGGAGCTTCTTGAGCTCCTATAATTCACCCCTCCACTTT. This translates into CAWSFLSSYNSPLHF. Full variable domain (outside the CDR3, taken from reference TRBV30 and TRBJ1-6): SQTIHQWPATLVQPVGSPLSLECTVEGTSNPNLYWYRQAAGRGLQLLFYSVGIGQISSEVPQNLSASRPQDRQFILSSKKLLLSDSGFYLCAWSFLSSYNSPLHFGNGTRLTVT.

The chain uses TRBV15 and TRBJ1-1; D is unresolved. Germline lookup yields CDR1 LNHNV and CDR2 YYDKDF (reference sequence). The CDR3 has 13 amino acids. The V end was cut by 1 base, the J end by 8 bases, with 11 bases between. CDR3 sequence (DNA): TGTGCCACCAGCAGAGGTGGAGGCCAGGAAGCTTTCTTT. This translates into CATSRGGGQEAFF.

The V gene is TRBV20-1, the J gene TRBJ2-1; unclear D gene. CDR3 length: 11 residues. CDR1 is DFQATT, CDR2 SNEGSKA, per germline (reference sequence). V gave up 6 bases and J gave up 4 bases, with 7 bases separating them. CDR3 DNA: TGCAGTGCCCTTCAGTACAATGAGCAGTTCTTC. Amino acids: CSALQYNEQFF.

The chain recombines TRBV5-1 with TRBJ1-3; D unresolved. This CDR3 spans 17 amino acids. Trimming took off 0 bases at V and 0 bases at J, with 13 bases between the two ends. Germline-derived CDR1 and CDR2 are SGHRS and YFSETQ. CDR3 DNA: TGCGCCAGCAGCTTGGCCGGGCAGGCGTTCTCTGGAAACACCATATATTTT. Encoded protein: CASSLAGQAFSGNTIYF.

The V call is TRBV21-1, the J call TRBJ1-3; the table assigns TRBD1, which was not confirmed against the DNA. TRBV21-1 is a documented pseudogene. The CDR3 contains 14 residues. CDR3 sequence (DNA): TGTGCCAGCAGCTTCGGGACAGCTGGAAACACCATATATTTT. This codes for CASSFGTAGNTIYF.

The V and J genes are TRBV19 and TRBJ2-5, with 10 bases fitting TRBD1. This CDR3 is 15 amino acids long. The germline V gene has CDR1 LNHDA and CDR2 SQIVND (reference sequence). The J segment lost 5 bases and the V segment lost 4 bases, leaving 7 bases of the junction unmatched. Here the CDR3 reads CASSTGQGLWETQYF. The DNA of the CDR3 is TGTGCCAGTAGTACGGGACAGGGGCTATGGGAGACCCAGTACTTC.

The rearrangement uses TRBV3-1 (or the pseudogene TRBV3-2) and TRBJ1-1; TRBD1 aligns across 8 bases. Per the germline V gene, CDR1 is LGHDT and CDR2 is YNNKEL (reference sequence). V lost 0 bases and J lost 5; bases outside the gene matches: 5. This CDR3 is built from 15 residues. CDR3 nucleotide sequence: TGTGCCAGCAGCCAAGACAAACAGGGGGGGACTGAAGCTTTCTTT. Protein: CASSQDKQGGTEAFF.

V gene TRBV6-5 combines with J gene TRBJ1-1; possible D gene TRBD1, 6 bases. Germline V gives CDR1 MNHEY, CDR2 SVGAGI. The V and J ends lost 2 bases and 4 bases respectively, with 17 bases between them. The CDR3 contains 16 residues. CDR3 residues: CASSYLARGVVTEAFF. The DNA of the CDR3 is TGTGCCAGCAGTTACCTGGCCAGGGGAGTAGTCACTGAAGCTTTCTTT.

The rearrangement joins TRBV24-1 to TRBJ1-5; TRBD1 matches 7 bases. CDR3 length: 14 amino acids. With V trimmed by 9 bases and J by 5 bases, 9 bases remained unmatched. Germline V CDR1 and CDR2: KGHDR, SFDVKD. The CDR3 DNA reads as TGTGCCACCGGGGGACGGGACAGCTATCAGCCCCAGCATTTT. Its protein product is CATGGRDSYQPQHF.

The rearrangement joins TRBV6-5 to TRBJ2-1; 9 bases fit TRBD2. CDR3 length: 15 amino acids. The germline CDR1 and CDR2 sequences are MNHEY and SVGAGI. The V segment lost 7 bases and the J segment 6 bases; nucleotides outside the gene matches: 10. The CDR3 DNA reads TGTGCCAGCATTTCCGTTGGCGGGGGGGCCAATGAGCAGTTCTTC. It yields the protein CASISVGGGANEQFF.

The CDR3 nucleotides read TGTGCCAGCAGCTCTACCCTAGTGGGCAGCTGGACTGAAGCTTTCTTT. Protein: CASSSTLVGSWTEAFF. The V call is TRBV27, the J call TRBJ1-1; no clear D gene. The CDR3 length is 16 residues. Germline CDR1 and CDR2: MNHEY and SMNVEV (reference sequence). Trimming pared 6 bases from V and 5 bases from J, leaving 22 bases between.